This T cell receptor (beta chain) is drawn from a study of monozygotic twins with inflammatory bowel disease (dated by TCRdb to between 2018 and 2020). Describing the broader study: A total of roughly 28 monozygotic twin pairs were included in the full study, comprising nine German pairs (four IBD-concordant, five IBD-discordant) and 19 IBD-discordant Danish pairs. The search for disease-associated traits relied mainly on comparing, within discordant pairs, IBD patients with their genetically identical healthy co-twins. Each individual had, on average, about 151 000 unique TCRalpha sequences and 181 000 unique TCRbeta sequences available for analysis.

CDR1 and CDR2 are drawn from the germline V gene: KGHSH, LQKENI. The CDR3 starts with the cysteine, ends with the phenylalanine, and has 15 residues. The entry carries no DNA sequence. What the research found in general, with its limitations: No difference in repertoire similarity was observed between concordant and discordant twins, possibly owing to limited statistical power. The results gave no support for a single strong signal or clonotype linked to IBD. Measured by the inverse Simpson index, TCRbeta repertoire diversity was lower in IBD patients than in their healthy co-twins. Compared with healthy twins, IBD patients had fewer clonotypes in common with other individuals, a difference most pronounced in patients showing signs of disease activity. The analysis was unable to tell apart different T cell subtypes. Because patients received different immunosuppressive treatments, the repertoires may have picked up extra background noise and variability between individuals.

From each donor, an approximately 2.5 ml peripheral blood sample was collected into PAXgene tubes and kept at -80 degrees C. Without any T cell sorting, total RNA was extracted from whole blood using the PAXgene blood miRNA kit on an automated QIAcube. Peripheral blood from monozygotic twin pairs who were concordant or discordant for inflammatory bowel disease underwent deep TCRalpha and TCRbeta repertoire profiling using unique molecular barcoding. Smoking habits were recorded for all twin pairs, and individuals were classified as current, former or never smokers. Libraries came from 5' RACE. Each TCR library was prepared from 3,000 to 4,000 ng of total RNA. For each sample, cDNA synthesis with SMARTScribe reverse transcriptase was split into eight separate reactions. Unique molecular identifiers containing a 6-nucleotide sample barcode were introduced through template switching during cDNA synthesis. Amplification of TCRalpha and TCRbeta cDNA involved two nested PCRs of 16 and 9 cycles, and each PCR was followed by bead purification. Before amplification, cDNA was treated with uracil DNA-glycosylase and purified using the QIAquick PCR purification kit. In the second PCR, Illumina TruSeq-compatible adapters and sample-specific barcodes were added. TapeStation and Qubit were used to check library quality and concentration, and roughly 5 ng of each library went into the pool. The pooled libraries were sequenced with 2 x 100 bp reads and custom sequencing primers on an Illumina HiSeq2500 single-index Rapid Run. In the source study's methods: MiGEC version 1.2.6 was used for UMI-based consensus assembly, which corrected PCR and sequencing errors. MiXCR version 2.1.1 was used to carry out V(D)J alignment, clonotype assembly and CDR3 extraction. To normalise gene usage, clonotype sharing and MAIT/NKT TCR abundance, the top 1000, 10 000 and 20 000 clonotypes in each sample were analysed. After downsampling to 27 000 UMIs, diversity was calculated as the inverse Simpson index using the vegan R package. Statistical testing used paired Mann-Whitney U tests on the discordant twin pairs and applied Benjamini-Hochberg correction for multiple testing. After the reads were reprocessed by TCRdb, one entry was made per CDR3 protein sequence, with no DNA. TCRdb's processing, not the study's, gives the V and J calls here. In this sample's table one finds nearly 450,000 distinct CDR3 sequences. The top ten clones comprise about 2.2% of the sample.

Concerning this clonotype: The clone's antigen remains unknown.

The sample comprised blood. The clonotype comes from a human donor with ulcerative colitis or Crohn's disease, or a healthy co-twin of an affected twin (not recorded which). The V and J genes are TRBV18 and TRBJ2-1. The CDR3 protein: CASSVAQSSYNEQFF.